Listed below are T cell receptor beta chains from one sample, sequenced in a study of blood T cell repertoires in COVID-19. Generated by immunoSEQ multiplex PCR, the TCRdb table keeps only in-frame clones and is missing some. This sample has roughly 350,000 clones, with about 90% found just once. The sample comprised peripheral blood. Every receptor here comes from a woman aged 25-40 years with COVID-19, enrolled during active disease. Each CDR3 is given with its conserved first and last residue. D genes are given only for firm matches. Clone size is not always given. Where it is, it says once, few, many or a class for expanded clones.

j_gene: TRBJ2-3
d_gene: .
v_gene: TRBV7-2
abundance: .
CDR3aa: CASSLVVLATDTQYF
CDR3nt: TGTGCCAGCAGCTTAGTAGTACTAGCCACAGATACGCAGTATTTT

j_gene: TRBJ2-5
d_gene: .
v_gene: TRBV6-5
abundance: .
CDR3aa: CASSYTRQQETQYF
CDR3nt: TGTGCCAGCAGTTACACAAGACAGCAAGAGACCCAGTACTTC

j_gene: TRBJ1-2
d_gene: .
v_gene: TRBV12-3/TRBV12-4
abundance: .
CDR3aa: CASSTDSYYGYTF
CDR3nt: TGTGCCAGCAGTACTGACAGTTACTATGGCTACACCTTC

j_gene: TRBJ1-6
d_gene: TRBD1
v_gene: TRBV6-6
abundance: .
CDR3aa: CASSYRDRADSPLHF
CDR3nt: TGTGCCAGCAGTTACCGGGACAGGGCTGATTCACCCCTCCACTTT

j_gene: TRBJ2-5
d_gene: .
v_gene: TRBV5-5
abundance: .
CDR3aa: CASSLAGAWETQYF
CDR3nt: TGTGCCAGCAGCTTGGCAGGGGCCTGGGAGACCCAGTACTTC

j_gene: TRBJ2-6
d_gene: .
v_gene: TRBV4-3
abundance: .
CDR3aa: CASSQGIGDSGANVLTF
CDR3nt: TGCGCCAGCAGCCAAGGGATCGGAGACTCTGGGGCCAACGTCCTGACTTTC

j_gene: TRBJ2-2
d_gene: TRBD1
v_gene: TRBV12-3/TRBV12-4
abundance: .
CDR3aa: CASYRGNTGELFF
CDR3nt: TGTGCCAGTTACAGGGGCAACACCGGGGAGCTGTTTTTT

j_gene: TRBJ1-5
d_gene: .
v_gene: TRBV30
abundance: .
CDR3aa: CAWSSGRGAAQPQHF
CDR3nt: TGTGCCTGGAGTTCAGGGAGGGGGGCGGCTCAGCCCCAGCATTTT

j_gene: TRBJ1-3
d_gene: .
v_gene: TRBV7-9
abundance: .
CDR3aa: CASSLTTGNTIYF
CDR3nt: TGTGCCAGCAGCTTGACAACCGGAAACACCATATATTTT

j_gene: TRBJ1-1
d_gene: .
v_gene: TRBV27
abundance: once
CDR3aa: CASSILGGLNTEAFF
CDR3nt: TGTGCCAGCAGTATATTGGGAGGTTTGAACACTGAAGCTTTCTTT

j_gene: TRBJ2-5
d_gene: TRBD2
v_gene: TRBV30
abundance: .
CDR3aa: CAWRGGDETQYF
CDR3nt: TGTGCCTGGAGGGGAGGGGATGAGACCCAGTACTTC

j_gene: TRBJ2-1
d_gene: TRBD2
v_gene: TRBV27
abundance: .
CDR3aa: CASSFVGSGEEQFF
CDR3nt: TGTGCCAGCAGTTTCGTAGGGAGCGGGGAGGAGCAGTTCTTC

j_gene: TRBJ2-7
d_gene: TRBD1
v_gene: TRBV9
abundance: once
CDR3aa: CASSSWDRRDEQYF
CDR3nt: TGTGCCAGCAGCTCCTGGGACAGGCGGGACGAGCAGTACTTC

j_gene: TRBJ2-5
d_gene: .
v_gene: TRBV10-1
abundance: .
CDR3aa: CASSVQPKETQYF
CDR3nt: TGCGCCAGCAGTGTACAGCCTAAAGAGACCCAGTACTTC

j_gene: TRBJ2-3
d_gene: TRBD2
v_gene: TRBV5-4
abundance: .
CDR3aa: CASSLAPGTSGRHTDTQYF
CDR3nt: TGTGCCAGCAGCTTGGCCCCCGGGACTAGCGGGAGGCACACAGATACGCAGTATTTT

j_gene: TRBJ2-1
d_gene: TRBD2
v_gene: TRBV19
abundance: once
CDR3aa: CASSTFGGIAGGFYNEQFF
CDR3nt: TGTGCCAGTAGTACGTTCGGCGGAATAGCGGGAGGGTTTTACAATGAGCAGTTCTTC

j_gene: TRBJ1-3
d_gene: TRBD1
v_gene: TRBV30
abundance: .
CDR3aa: CASGQFSGNTIYF
CDR3nt: TGTGCCTCGGGACAGTTCTCTGGAAACACCATATATTTT

j_gene: TRBJ2-2
d_gene: TRBD2
v_gene: TRBV30
abundance: .
CDR3aa: CAWSVLAGGEGGELFF
CDR3nt: TGTGCCTGGAGTGTACTAGCGGGAGGTGAGGGCGGGGAGCTGTTTTTT

j_gene: TRBJ2-3
d_gene: TRBD2
v_gene: TRBV27
abundance: .
CDR3aa: CASRREMRDTQYF
CDR3nt: TGTGCCAGCAGGCGGGAGATGAGAGATACGCAGTATTTT

j_gene: TRBJ2-3
d_gene: .
v_gene: TRBV6-5
abundance: .
CDR3aa: CASKGTSTDTQYF
CDR3nt: TGTGCCAGCAAGGGGACTAGCACAGATACGCAGTATTTT

j_gene: TRBJ1-2
d_gene: TRBD1
v_gene: TRBV29-1
abundance: .
CDR3aa: CSVEVWTGKAFSYGYTF
CDR3nt: TGCAGCGTTGAAGTTTGGACAGGGAAGGCTTTCAGCTATGGCTACACCTTC

j_gene: TRBJ2-7
d_gene: .
v_gene: TRBV3-1/TRBV3-2
abundance: once
CDR3aa: CASSRMSSYEQYF
CDR3nt: TGTGCCAGCAGCCGAATGAGCTCCTACGAGCAGTACTTC

j_gene: TRBJ1-5
d_gene: .
v_gene: TRBV28
abundance: .
CDR3aa: CASSSPEGLGQPQHF
CDR3nt: TGTGCCAGCAGCTCCCCCGAGGGACTCGGCCAGCCCCAGCATTTT

j_gene: TRBJ2-7
d_gene: TRBD2
v_gene: TRBV10-3
abundance: once
CDR3aa: CAISEGPLRSGSREQYF
CDR3nt: TGTGCCATCAGTGAAGGCCCTCTGAGGAGCGGGAGTAGGGAGCAGTACTTC

j_gene: TRBJ2-1
d_gene: .
v_gene: TRBV10-1
abundance: few
CDR3aa: CASSPDSRAYNEQFF
CDR3nt: TGCGCCAGCAGCCCGGACTCACGAGCCTACAATGAGCAGTTCTTC

j_gene: TRBJ1-4
d_gene: TRBD1
v_gene: TRBV6-5
abundance: once
CDR3aa: CASNPRQGEKLFF
CDR3nt: TGTGCCAGCAACCCTAGACAGGGCGAAAAACTGTTTTTT

j_gene: TRBJ2-3
d_gene: .
v_gene: TRBV7-6
abundance: .
CDR3aa: CASSLAGGDSTDTQYF
CDR3nt: TGTGCCAGCAGCTTAGCAGGAGGGGACAGCACAGATACGCAGTATTTT

j_gene: TRBJ2-7
d_gene: .
v_gene: TRBV4-1
abundance: .
CDR3aa: CASSQLAGGKAYEQYF
CDR3nt: TGCGCCAGCAGCCAACTTGCTGGGGGGAAGGCTTACGAGCAGTACTTC

j_gene: TRBJ2-7
d_gene: .
v_gene: TRBV3-1/TRBV3-2
abundance: .
CDR3aa: CASSQDAGHISYEQYF
CDR3nt: TGTGCCAGCAGCCAGGACGCCGGACATATTTCCTACGAGCAGTACTTC

j_gene: TRBJ1-1
d_gene: TRBD1
v_gene: TRBV5-1
abundance: .
CDR3aa: CASSVGQGNTEAFF
CDR3nt: TGCGCCAGCAGCGTGGGACAGGGGAACACTGAAGCTTTCTTT

j_gene: TRBJ1-1
d_gene: .
v_gene: TRBV15
abundance: .
CDR3aa: CATSEQGYTEAFF
CDR3nt: TGTGCCACCAGCGAACAGGGCTACACTGAAGCTTTCTTT

j_gene: TRBJ2-7
d_gene: TRBD1
v_gene: TRBV28
abundance: .
CDR3aa: CASRFRGQGYEQYF
CDR3nt: TGTGCCAGCAGATTCCGGGGACAGGGCTACGAGCAGTACTTC

j_gene: TRBJ2-7
d_gene: .
v_gene: TRBV29-1
abundance: .
CDR3aa: CSVDGERDEQYF
CDR3nt: TGCAGCGTCGACGGGGAGCGCGACGAGCAGTACTTC

j_gene: TRBJ2-7
d_gene: TRBD2
v_gene: TRBV19
abundance: .
CDR3aa: CASSIEGTSGNYEQYF
CDR3nt: TGTGCCAGTAGTATAGAAGGGACTAGCGGGAACTACGAGCAGTACTTC

j_gene: TRBJ2-7
d_gene: .
v_gene: TRBV7-2
abundance: .
CDR3aa: CASRDSVMGEQYF
CDR3nt: TGTGCCAGTCGGGACTCCGTAATGGGTGAGCAGTACTTC

j_gene: TRBJ1-2
d_gene: .
v_gene: TRBV24-1
abundance: .
CDR3aa: CATGSGGNYGYTF
CDR3nt: TGTGCCACGGGGAGCGGAGGTAACTATGGCTACACCTTC

j_gene: TRBJ2-2
d_gene: .
v_gene: TRBV7-2
abundance: .
CDR3aa: CASSFKAGSTGELFF
CDR3nt: TGTGCCAGCAGCTTCAAGGCCGGGAGTACCGGGGAGCTGTTTTTT

j_gene: TRBJ2-1
d_gene: TRBD1
v_gene: TRBV11-2
abundance: .
CDR3aa: CASSLEAGGLNEQFF
CDR3nt: TGTGCCAGCAGCTTAGAGGCAGGGGGCCTCAATGAGCAGTTCTTC

j_gene: TRBJ2-1
d_gene: .
v_gene: TRBV7-9
abundance: .
CDR3aa: CASSLGFGIQPYNEQFF
CDR3nt: TGTGCCAGCAGCTTAGGTTTCGGGATCCAACCCTACAATGAGCAGTTCTTC

j_gene: TRBJ2-7
d_gene: .
v_gene: TRBV5-1
abundance: .
CDR3aa: CASSLGGYNEQYF
CDR3nt: TGCGCCAGCAGCTTGGGAGGCTACAACGAGCAGTACTTC

j_gene: TRBJ1-6
d_gene: TRBD1
v_gene: TRBV4-1
abundance: once
CDR3aa: CASSPGTGVSPLHF
CDR3nt: TGCGCCAGCAGCCCCGGGACAGGGGTCTCACCCCTCCACTTT

j_gene: TRBJ1-3
d_gene: .
v_gene: TRBV7-3
abundance: .
CDR3aa: CASSPAGFSGNTIYF
CDR3nt: TGTGCCTCAAGCCCAGCGGGGTTCTCTGGAAACACCATATATTTT

j_gene: TRBJ1-2
d_gene: .
v_gene: TRBV6-5
abundance: .
CDR3aa: CASSYSHLQGNGYTF
CDR3nt: TGTGCCAGCAGTTACTCCCACCTTCAGGGAAATGGCTACACCTTC

j_gene: TRBJ1-1
d_gene: .
v_gene: TRBV28
abundance: .
CDR3aa: CASTPGRDQAFF
CDR3nt: TGTGCCAGCACCCCGGGGAGGGATCAAGCTTTCTTT

j_gene: TRBJ1-1
d_gene: TRBD1
v_gene: TRBV5-1
abundance: .
CDR3aa: CASSPRDRGNTEAFF
CDR3nt: TGCGCCAGCAGCCCCCGGGACAGGGGGAACACTGAAGCTTTCTTT

j_gene: TRBJ1-4
d_gene: TRBD1
v_gene: TRBV6-2/TRBV6-3
abundance: .
CDR3aa: CASSPWTGAETNEKLFF
CDR3nt: TGTGCCAGCAGCCCTTGGACAGGGGCGGAAACTAATGAAAAACTGTTTTTT

j_gene: TRBJ1-1
d_gene: TRBD1
v_gene: TRBV24-1
abundance: .
CDR3aa: CATSSAGTGETEAFF
CDR3nt: TGTGCCACCAGTTCGGCGGGGACAGGGGAAACTGAAGCTTTCTTT

j_gene: TRBJ1-5
d_gene: .
v_gene: TRBV18
abundance: .
CDR3aa: CASSREANQPQHF
CDR3nt: TGTGCCAGCTCACGAGAGGCTAATCAGCCCCAGCATTTT

j_gene: TRBJ2-7
d_gene: TRBD1
v_gene: TRBV28
abundance: .
CDR3aa: CASSFYRGHPYEQYF
CDR3nt: TGTGCCAGCAGTTTTTACAGGGGGCACCCCTACGAGCAGTACTTC

j_gene: TRBJ2-2
d_gene: TRBD2
v_gene: TRBV2
abundance: .
CDR3aa: CASTLLAGTGELFF
CDR3nt: TGTGCCAGCACTCTCCTAGCGGGAACCGGGGAGCTGTTTTTT

j_gene: TRBJ2-7
d_gene: TRBD2
v_gene: TRBV18
abundance: .
CDR3aa: CASSPQPSGGEEQYF
CDR3nt: TGTGCCAGCTCACCACAGCCTAGCGGAGGGGAGGAGCAGTACTTC

j_gene: TRBJ1-4
d_gene: .
v_gene: TRBV12-2
abundance: .
CDR3aa: CASRKRGQGVKEKLFF
CDR3nt: TGTGCAAGTCGCAAAAGGGGACAGGGAGTAAAAGAAAAACTGTTTTTT